This T cell receptor beta chain is from a study of CD8+CD57+ T cells in acquired aplastic anemia. Study in general: Yields of DNA that came from sorted CD4+ and CD8+ cells averaged about 3.5 ug. Overall study results and limits: Patients versus controls showed no significant CD8+ Simpson's diversity difference.

Investigators profiled TCR beta VDJ and CDR3 from genomic DNA template. One entry per CDR3 protein results from TCRdb running MiXCR on the reads. The table shows about 180,000 distinct CDR3 sequences, with about 47% occurring only once. Of note for this clonotype: The antigen remains undetermined.

The CDR3 sequence is 15 residues long. The germline V and J ends were trimmed by 5 bases and 1 base, with 14 bases remaining between them. Germline CDR1 is SEHNR and CDR2 is FQNEAQ (reference sequence). The sample was sorted CD4+, CD8+, or CD8+CD57+ T cells (not recorded which) from PBMCs. The rearrangement links TRBV7-9 to TRBJ2-5; maybe TRBD1 (6 bases). This TCR was sampled from a human donor in good health. The CDR3 loop is CASSERVRGQETQYF. Here the CDR3 DNA reads TGTGCCAGCAGCGAAAGAGTCAGGGGCCAAGAGACCCAGTACTTC.